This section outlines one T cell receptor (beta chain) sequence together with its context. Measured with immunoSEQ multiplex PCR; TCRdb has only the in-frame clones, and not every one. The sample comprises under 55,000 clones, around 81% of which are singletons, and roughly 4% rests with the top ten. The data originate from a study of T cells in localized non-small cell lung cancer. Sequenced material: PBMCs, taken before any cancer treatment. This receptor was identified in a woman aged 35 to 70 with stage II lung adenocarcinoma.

The CDR3 sequence: CASSLAPSGAEQFF. In nucleotides, the CDR3 is TGTGCCAGCAGCTTAGCCCCTAGCGGGGCCGAGCAGTTCTTC. The V gene is TRBV7-8, the J gene TRBJ2-1; TRBD2 matches at 9 bases. CDR1 and CDR2 from the germline V gene are SGHVS and FQNEAQ. Trimming took 0 bases from V and 10 from J; bases not matched to a gene: 4. CDR3 size: 14 residues. Based on the CDR3 plus reference TRBV7-8 and TRBJ2-1, the full variable domain is GAGVSQSPRYKVAKRGQDVALRCDPISGHVSLFWYQQALGQGPEFLTYFQNEAQLDKSGLPSDRFFAERPEGSVSTLKIQRTQQEDSAVYLCASSLAPSGAEQFFGPGTRLTVL.